This is a list of T cell receptor beta chains from one sample in a study of CD8+ T cells in alopecia areata. Method: immunoSEQ multiplex PCR; TCRdb's copy keeps in-frame clones and lacks some. The table records 150,000 or so clones, around 50% of them present only once. The sequenced sample was CD8+ T cells sorted from blood, obtained at week 0. These receptors originate from a human donor with alopecia areata. Both conserved end residues are part of each CDR3. Fields, in order: V gene, J gene, clone size, D gene, CDR3 DNA, CDR3 protein. A D gene is named only where the DNA matches it firmly. Some rows mark clone size as missing; the rest say once, few, many or name a class of expanded clone.

v_gene: TRBV5-6; j_gene: TRBJ1-5; abundance: few; d_gene: .; CDR3nt: TGTGCCAGCACCCAGGGAAGCAATCAGCCCCAGCATTTT; CDR3aa: CASTQGSNQPQHF
v_gene: TRBV29-1; j_gene: TRBJ1-2; abundance: few; d_gene: .; CDR3nt: TGCAGCGTTGAACGTCAGGGTTCCTATGGCTACACCTTC; CDR3aa: CSVERQGSYGYTF
v_gene: TRBV7-2; j_gene: TRBJ2-7; abundance: few; d_gene: .; CDR3nt: TGTGCCAGCAGTGAGCTGGGGACATACTACGAGCAGTACTTC; CDR3aa: CASSELGTYYEQYF
v_gene: TRBV5-4; j_gene: TRBJ2-6; abundance: .; d_gene: .; CDR3nt: TGTGCCAGCAGCTTGCTCGGGACAGGGGCCAACGTCCTGACTTTC; CDR3aa: CASSLLGTGANVLTF
v_gene: TRBV2; j_gene: TRBJ1-5; abundance: .; d_gene: TRBD1; CDR3nt: TGTGCCAGCAGTGAAGCGCCGGGACAGAGCGATCAGCCCCAGCATTTT; CDR3aa: CASSEAPGQSDQPQHF
v_gene: TRBV19; j_gene: TRBJ2-7; abundance: few; d_gene: .; CDR3nt: TGTGCCAGTAGCTCAGGGCCGACACCCCTGGGCGAGCAGTACTTC; CDR3aa: CASSSGPTPLGEQYF
v_gene: TRBV29-1; j_gene: TRBJ2-1; abundance: .; d_gene: TRBD2; CDR3nt: TGCAGCGTTGAGGGCGGGGGGGCCAATGAGCAGTTCTTC; CDR3aa: CSVEGGGANEQFF
v_gene: TRBV7-9; j_gene: TRBJ1-5; abundance: .; d_gene: TRBD1; CDR3nt: TGTGCCAGCAGCTTTAGAGGGGACAGGGGACAGCCCCAGCATTTT; CDR3aa: CASSFRGDRGQPQHF
v_gene: TRBV30; j_gene: TRBJ2-3; abundance: .; d_gene: .; CDR3nt: TGTGCCTGGAGTGGGGGAAGTAGCACAGATACGCAGTATTTT; CDR3aa: CAWSGGSSTDTQYF
v_gene: TRBV28; j_gene: TRBJ2-3; abundance: many; d_gene: TRBD2; CDR3nt: TGTGCCAGCAGTTTACCCTACGAGAGCGGGGGCCATACAGATACGCAGTATTTT; CDR3aa: CASSLPYESGGHTDTQYF
v_gene: TRBV2; j_gene: TRBJ1-5; abundance: few; d_gene: TRBD1; CDR3nt: TGTGCCAGCACAGGGGGGACCAATCAGCCCCAGCATTTT; CDR3aa: CASTGGTNQPQHF
v_gene: TRBV4-3; j_gene: TRBJ2-7; abundance: .; d_gene: TRBD2; CDR3nt: TGCGCCAGCAGCCCGGGACTAGCGGGGTTCGAGCAGTACTTC; CDR3aa: CASSPGLAGFEQYF
v_gene: TRBV29-1; j_gene: TRBJ1-1; abundance: .; d_gene: TRBD1; CDR3nt: TGCAGCGTTCCTCCCCAGGGGGGGACTGAAGCTTTCTTT; CDR3aa: CSVPPQGGTEAFF
v_gene: TRBV27; j_gene: TRBJ1-2; abundance: .; d_gene: .; CDR3nt: TGTGCCAGCAGGGGAGCTAACTATGGCTACACCTTC; CDR3aa: CASRGANYGYTF
v_gene: TRBV29-1; j_gene: TRBJ2-6; abundance: .; d_gene: .; CDR3nt: TGCAGCGTTTCCGGGGCCAACGTCCTGACTTTC; CDR3aa: CSVSGANVLTF
v_gene: TRBV19; j_gene: TRBJ1-2; abundance: few; d_gene: TRBD1; CDR3nt: TGTGCCAGTAGTATTGGGACAGGGACTGGCTACACCTTC; CDR3aa: CASSIGTGTGYTF
v_gene: TRBV29-1; j_gene: TRBJ2-3; abundance: .; d_gene: .; CDR3nt: TGCAGCGTTGAGGGGACAGATACGCAGTATTTT; CDR3aa: CSVEGTDTQYF
v_gene: TRBV14; j_gene: TRBJ2-1; abundance: few; d_gene: TRBD2; CDR3nt: TGTGCCAGCAGCGGGGGACTAGACAATGAGCAGTTCTTC; CDR3aa: CASSGGLDNEQFF
v_gene: TRBV29-1; j_gene: TRBJ2-4; abundance: few; d_gene: .; CDR3nt: TGCAGCGTTGAAGATCTCGACAGCAAAAACATTCAGTACTTC; CDR3aa: CSVEDLDSKNIQYF
v_gene: TRBV9; j_gene: TRBJ2-5; abundance: .; d_gene: .; CDR3nt: TGTGCCAGCAGCGAGCAGGGGTCTCAAGAGACCCAGTACTTC; CDR3aa: CASSEQGSQETQYF
v_gene: TRBV5-1; j_gene: TRBJ2-1; abundance: .; d_gene: .; CDR3nt: TGCGCCAGCAGCAGTGTTAGCTCCTACAATGAGCAGTTCTTC; CDR3aa: CASSSVSSYNEQFF
v_gene: TRBV7-2; j_gene: TRBJ1-5; abundance: .; d_gene: .; CDR3nt: TGTGCCAGCAGCTTTCGGTTGGCAGGGACTCGGCCCCAGCATTTT; CDR3aa: CASSFRLAGTRPQHF
v_gene: TRBV13; j_gene: TRBJ2-7; abundance: .; d_gene: TRBD1; CDR3nt: TGTGCCAGCAGCCGTGGACAGGGGGAATACGAGCAGTACTTC; CDR3aa: CASSRGQGEYEQYF
v_gene: TRBV11-2; j_gene: TRBJ1-4; abundance: .; d_gene: .; CDR3nt: TGTGCCAGCAGCTTTGGTGAAAAACTGTTTTTT; CDR3aa: CASSFGEKLFF
v_gene: TRBV6-5; j_gene: TRBJ2-2; abundance: .; d_gene: .; CDR3nt: TGTGCCAGCAGTTACTCGTCCGACACCGGGGAGCTGTTTTTT; CDR3aa: CASSYSSDTGELFF
v_gene: TRBV30; j_gene: TRBJ2-7; abundance: few; d_gene: .; CDR3nt: TGTGCCTGGAGTTCGTCCGCCTACGAGCAGTACTTC; CDR3aa: CAWSSSAYEQYF
v_gene: TRBV29-1; j_gene: TRBJ1-2; abundance: .; d_gene: TRBD1; CDR3nt: TGCAGCGTACCCGGGACAGGGGGTGGCTACACCTTC; CDR3aa: CSVPGTGGGYTF
v_gene: TRBV15; j_gene: TRBJ1-2; abundance: .; d_gene: TRBD1; CDR3nt: TGTGCCACCAGCAGAGAATACGGGACAGCTAATGACTATGGCTACACCTTC; CDR3aa: CATSREYGTANDYGYTF
v_gene: TRBV27; j_gene: TRBJ1-2; abundance: .; d_gene: .; CDR3nt: TGTGCCAGCAGTCCCCGCAGAGCTAACTATGGCTACACCTTC; CDR3aa: CASSPRRANYGYTF
v_gene: TRBV29-1; j_gene: TRBJ2-1; abundance: .; d_gene: TRBD2; CDR3nt: TGCAGCGCCGGGGGGGCCCTGGATGAGCAGTTCTTC; CDR3aa: CSAGGALDEQFF
v_gene: TRBV13; j_gene: TRBJ2-1; abundance: .; d_gene: TRBD2; CDR3nt: TGTGCCAGCAGCTTTCGCACTAGCGGGGTAGATGAGCAGTTCTTC; CDR3aa: CASSFRTSGVDEQFF
v_gene: TRBV4-3; j_gene: TRBJ1-1; abundance: few; d_gene: TRBD1; CDR3nt: TGCGCCAGCAGCCAACTGACAGGGGGCAACACTGAAGCTTTCTTT; CDR3aa: CASSQLTGGNTEAFF
v_gene: TRBV27; j_gene: TRBJ2-7; abundance: few; d_gene: .; CDR3nt: TGTGCCAGCAGTTTGTCGGGGGGCCCTTACGAGCAGTACTTC; CDR3aa: CASSLSGGPYEQYF
v_gene: TRBV9; j_gene: TRBJ2-7; abundance: .; d_gene: .; CDR3nt: TGTGCCAGCAGCGTAGCTCCAGGAGACGAGCAGTACTTC; CDR3aa: CASSVAPGDEQYF
v_gene: TRBV7-2; j_gene: TRBJ2-1; abundance: .; d_gene: .; CDR3nt: TGTGCCAGCAGCTCAGTGACCGAGATACTCTACAATGAGCAGTTCTTC; CDR3aa: CASSSVTEILYNEQFF
v_gene: TRBV25-1; j_gene: TRBJ1-1; abundance: few; d_gene: TRBD1; CDR3nt: TGTGCCAGCAGTAGACAGGGGAACACTGAAGCTTTCTTT; CDR3aa: CASSRQGNTEAFF
v_gene: TRBV25-1; j_gene: TRBJ2-3; abundance: .; d_gene: .; CDR3nt: TGTGCCAGTGATCCAGGGACAGATACGCAGTATTTT; CDR3aa: CASDPGTDTQYF
v_gene: TRBV27; j_gene: TRBJ1-5; abundance: .; d_gene: .; CDR3nt: TGTGCCAGCAGTTTAAGGGTGGGGCCAGATCAGCCCCAGCATTTT; CDR3aa: CASSLRVGPDQPQHF
v_gene: TRBV27; j_gene: TRBJ2-7; abundance: many; d_gene: .; CDR3nt: TGTGCCAGCAGTTTCGGAAAAAACGAGCAGTACTTC; CDR3aa: CASSFGKNEQYF
v_gene: TRBV4-1; j_gene: TRBJ2-7; abundance: few; d_gene: .; CDR3nt: TGCGCCAGCAGCCAGGGGGAGACCTACGAGCAGTACTTC; CDR3aa: CASSQGETYEQYF
v_gene: TRBV7-2; j_gene: TRBJ1-5; abundance: .; d_gene: .; CDR3nt: TGTGCCAGCAGCCCCGACAGGAGCAATCAGCCCCAGCATTTT; CDR3aa: CASSPDRSNQPQHF
v_gene: TRBV30; j_gene: TRBJ2-1; abundance: .; d_gene: TRBD1; CDR3nt: TGTGCCTGGAGTGACGGCCAGGGGGCAGGAAGCTCCTACAATGAGCAGTTCTTC; CDR3aa: CAWSDGQGAGSSYNEQFF
v_gene: TRBV6-1; j_gene: TRBJ1-6; abundance: .; d_gene: .; CDR3nt: TGTGCCAGCAGTGAAGCGATACAGGGTCCTAATTCACCCCTCCACTTT; CDR3aa: CASSEAIQGPNSPLHF
v_gene: TRBV7-6; j_gene: TRBJ1-6; abundance: .; d_gene: .; CDR3nt: TGTGCCAGCAGACGGGGCCAGGACAATAATTCACCCCTCCACTTT; CDR3aa: CASRRGQDNNSPLHF
v_gene: TRBV30; j_gene: TRBJ2-6; abundance: .; d_gene: .; CDR3nt: TGTGCCCGGAGTGGGGGGCGTGGGGCCAACGTCCTGACTTTC; CDR3aa: CARSGGRGANVLTF
v_gene: TRBV29-1; j_gene: TRBJ1-1; abundance: once; d_gene: TRBD1; CDR3nt: TGCAGCGTTGATCAAGGGGGCCTTGGGGCTTTCTTT; CDR3aa: CSVDQGGLGAFF
v_gene: TRBV30; j_gene: TRBJ1-6; abundance: .; d_gene: .; CDR3nt: TGTGCCTGGTATGATGGAGATCTCCACTTT; CDR3aa: CAWYDGDLHF
v_gene: TRBV11-2; j_gene: TRBJ1-1; abundance: .; d_gene: .; CDR3nt: TGTGCCAGCAGCTTAGGGTTCTCTGAAGCTTTCTTT; CDR3aa: CASSLGFSEAFF